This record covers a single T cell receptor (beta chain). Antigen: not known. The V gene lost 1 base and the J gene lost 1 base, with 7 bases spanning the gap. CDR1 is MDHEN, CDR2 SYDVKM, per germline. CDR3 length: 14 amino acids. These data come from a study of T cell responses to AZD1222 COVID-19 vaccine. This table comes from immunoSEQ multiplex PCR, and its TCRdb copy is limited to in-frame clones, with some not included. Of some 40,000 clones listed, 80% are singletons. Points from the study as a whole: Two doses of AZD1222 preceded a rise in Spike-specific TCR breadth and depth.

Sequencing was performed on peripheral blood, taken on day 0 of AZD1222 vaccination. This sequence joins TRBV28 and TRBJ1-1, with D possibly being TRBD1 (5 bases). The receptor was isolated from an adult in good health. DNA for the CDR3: TGTGCCAGCAGTTTATTGGGGGGGAACACTGAAGCTTTCTTT. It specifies CASSLLGGNTEAFF.